These 15 T cell receptor beta chains share one sample of origin, sequenced in a study of blood T cell repertoires in COVID-19. The repertoire was sequenced with immunoSEQ multiplex PCR; TCRdb's copy has only in-frame clones and lacks some. The table lists around 200,000 clones, about four fifths of them singletons. What was sequenced was peripheral blood. These receptors originate from a man between 50 and 59 years old with active or convalescent COVID-19.

The chain recombines TRBV9 with TRBJ2-5; the match to TRBD2 covers 7 bases. CDR1 and CDR2 from the germline V gene are SGDLS and YYNGEE. The CDR3 totals 14 residues. V was pared by 0 bases and J by 3 bases, with 2 bases of the junction left unmatched. The CDR3 nucleotides are TGTGCCAGCAGCGTAGACGGACTAGAAGAGACCCAGTACTTC. Translation gives CASSVDGLEETQYF.

The chain combines TRBV15 with TRBJ2-1; 7 nucleotides align to TRBD2. With 5 bases clipped from V and 7 bases from J, the junction kept 8 bases outside the gene matches. The CDR3 sequence is 14 residues long. The germline CDR1 and CDR2 sequences are LNHNV and YYDKDF (reference sequence). The CDR3 protein is CATSERGGRNEQFF. As DNA, the CDR3 is TGTGCCACCAGCGAGCGGGGCGGGCGAAATGAGCAGTTCTTC.

The rearrangement uses TRBV7-9 and TRBJ2-2; TRBD2 matches at 8 bases. CDR1 SEHNR and CDR2 FQNEAQ come from the germline V gene (reference sequence). V lost 6 bases to trimming and J lost 7 bases; unmatched junction nucleotides: 4. The CDR3 loop spans 13 amino acids. In DNA, the CDR3 is TGTGCCAGCAGGCGGGAGGCAGTCGGGGAGCTGTTTTTT. Protein sequence: CASRREAVGELFF.

The chain employs TRBV28 and TRBJ2-1; 8 bases align to TRBD2. Trimming removed 6 bases from V and 12 bases from J; junction bases left unmatched: 25. This CDR3 contains 18 residues. Germline loops: CDR1 MDHEN, CDR2 SYDVKM. CDR3 residues: CASRAAGTWTLAGHGQFF. The CDR3 DNA reads as TGTGCCAGCAGGGCAGCGGGGACGTGGACGTTAGCGGGACATGGGCAGTTCTTC. Together with reference TRBV28 and TRBJ2-1, the CDR3 gives the full variable domain: DVKVTQSSRYLVKRTGEKVFLECVQDMDHENMFWYRQDPGLGLRLIYFSYDVKMKEKGDIPEGYSVSREKKERFSLILESASTNQTSMYLCASRAAGTWTLAGHGQFFGPGTRLTVL.

V usage is TRBV10-3 and J usage is TRBJ1-2; 7 bases align to TRBD1. V shed 0 bases, J shed 7 bases, and the junction held 8 bases outside the gene matches. Germline CDR1 is ENHRY and CDR2 is SYGVKD. The CDR3 is 15 amino acids. The CDR3 region has the DNA TGTGCCATCAGTGAGTCTGCTGACAGGGATTCTGGCTACACCTTC. It specifies CAISESADRDSGYTF.

The chain links TRBV19 to TRBJ1-4; weak D call: TRBD1 (6 bases). Trimming stripped 6 bases from V and 4 bases from J, with 18 bases between. The germline V gene has CDR1 LNHDA and CDR2 SQIVND (reference sequence). This CDR3 is 16 amino acids long. CDR3 amino acids: CASSLDRQANNEKLFF. As DNA, the CDR3 is TGTGCCAGTAGCCTAGATCGACAGGCTAATAATGAAAAACTGTTTTTT. The full variable domain, in which reference TRBV19 and TRBJ1-4 provide the parts outside the CDR3, is DGGITQSPKYLFRKEGQNVTLSCEQNLNHDAMYWYRQDPGQGLRLIYYSQIVNDFQKGDIAEGYSVSREKKESFPLTVTSAQKNPTAFYLCASSLDRQANNEKLFFGSGTQLSVL.

The chain is built from TRBV28 and TRBJ1-1, with unresolved D. Germline V gene sequence: CDR1 MDHEN, CDR2 SYDVKM. CDR3 length equals 17 residues. V lost 4 bases, J lost 0 bases, and 18 bases lay in between. The CDR3 region has the DNA TGTGCCAGCAGTTCGTTACAACCCAGACTCATGAACACTGAAGCTTTCTTT. It is translated as CASSSLQPRLMNTEAFF.

This sequence joins TRBV6-6 and TRBJ1-5, with TRBD1 identical over 10 bases. Looked up from germline, CDR1 is MNHNY and CDR2 is SVGAGI (reference sequence). CDR3 length: 15 residues. Germline trimming cut 6 bases from V and 4 bases from J; bases unmatched to any gene: 6. CDR3 DNA sequence: TGTGCCAGCAGGTATCCGGGACAGGGGAATCAGCCCCAGCATTTT. It codes for CASRYPGQGNQPQHF.

The chain uses TRBV25-1 and TRBJ2-5; a weak D match, TRBD1 (5 bases). The CDR3 loop spans 14 amino acids. Trimming shortened V by 3 bases and J by 3 bases, and 11 bases separated the two germline ends. Germline CDR1 and CDR2: MGHDK and SYGVNS. The DNA for the CDR3 is TGTGCCAGCAGTGACAGGGTTAGGGAAGAGACCCAGTACTTC. It encodes CASSDRVREETQYF.

The V gene is TRBV9, the J gene TRBJ1-5; weak D call: TRBD1 (6 bases). Trimming took off 4 bases at V and 7 bases at J, with 15 bases between the two ends. CDR3 length equals 14 residues. Germline CDR1 SGDLS, CDR2 YYNGEE. This CDR3 is CASSPSTGGQPQHF. In nucleotides, the CDR3 is TGTGCCAGCAGCCCTTCGACAGGCGGACAGCCCCAGCATTTT.

This clone has just one count. This chain connects TRBV6-5 to TRBJ1-3; the match to TRBD1 covers 12 bases. This CDR3 has 15 residues. Germline trimming cut 8 bases from V and 0 bases from J; bases unmatched to any gene: 2. The germline V gene has CDR1 MNHEY and CDR2 SVGAGI. CDR3 nucleotides: TGTGCCAGCGGGACAGGGGGCTCCTCTGGAAACACCATATATTTT. It yields the protein CASGTGGSSGNTIYF.

The V call is TRBV9, the J call TRBJ2-3; 8 bases agree with TRBD2. Trimming cost V 3 bases and J 4 bases; bases outside gene matches: 10. CDR1 and CDR2 from the germline V gene are SGDLS and YYNGEE. The CDR3 has 16 residues. Written as DNA, the CDR3 is TGTGCCAGCAGCGGTCCCTCGACCGGGGGGGCAGATACGCAGTATTTT. Protein product: CASSGPSTGGADTQYF.

The chain joins TRBV19 to TRBJ1-3, with no clear D. Germline V gene lookup returns CDR1 LNHDA and CDR2 SQIVND (reference sequence). CDR3 length: 12 amino acids. Trimming cost V 8 bases and J 4 bases, with 9 bases left between them. Here the CDR3 reads CASGQAGNTIYF. DNA of the CDR3: TGTGCCAGTGGGCAGGCAGGAAACACCATATATTTT.

J is TRBJ1-2 and V is TRBV7-2; 7 nucleotides match TRBD1. CDR1 is SGHTA, CDR2 FQGNSA, per germline. The CDR3 is made up of 15 amino acids. V gave up 5 bases and J gave up 3 bases; unmatched junction bases: 9. CDR3 nucleotide sequence: TGTGCCAGCAGCCCCGGGACAGCTCCCCACTATGGCTACACCTTC. It codes for CASSPGTAPHYGYTF.

The rearrangement links TRBV5-6 to TRBJ2-7; 9 bases fit TRBD1. Germline CDR1 reads SGHDT; CDR2 reads YYEEEE. J gave up 4 bases and V 0 bases, and 5 bases lay outside the gene matches. The CDR3 extends over 15 amino acids. In DNA form, the CDR3 reads TGTGCCAGCAGCTTGGGGGACAGGGCGGGATACGAGCAGTACTTC. Amino acids: CASSLGDRAGYEQYF.